Given below is one TCR beta chain in context. Its antigen is unidentified. The data originate from a study of cytomegalovirus exposure and HLA in healthy donors. Donors were drawn from the roughly 110-subject validation cohort, separate from the roughly 670-subject first cohort. Study-level results: The TCR clusters that emerged in the first cohort tended, a later analysis found, to co-occur in the approximately 130 validation repertoires.

Method: immunoSEQ multiplex PCR; TCRdb's copy keeps in-frame clones and lacks some. This table holds about 170,000 clones, over 85% found once. V was trimmed by 6 bases and J by 8 bases, leaving 14 bases between them. The CDR3 extends over 13 amino acids. CDR1 is MNHEY, CDR2 SVGAGI, per germline. The chain employs TRBV6-5 and TRBJ2-1, with D hard to call. The receptor was derived from a man between 18 and 35 years old in good health and CMV-seropositive. Sequencing used PBMCs. The CDR3 loop reads CASSSRGNDEQFF. Here the CDR3 DNA reads TGTGCCAGCAGCTCACGAGGCAATGATGAGCAGTTCTTC.